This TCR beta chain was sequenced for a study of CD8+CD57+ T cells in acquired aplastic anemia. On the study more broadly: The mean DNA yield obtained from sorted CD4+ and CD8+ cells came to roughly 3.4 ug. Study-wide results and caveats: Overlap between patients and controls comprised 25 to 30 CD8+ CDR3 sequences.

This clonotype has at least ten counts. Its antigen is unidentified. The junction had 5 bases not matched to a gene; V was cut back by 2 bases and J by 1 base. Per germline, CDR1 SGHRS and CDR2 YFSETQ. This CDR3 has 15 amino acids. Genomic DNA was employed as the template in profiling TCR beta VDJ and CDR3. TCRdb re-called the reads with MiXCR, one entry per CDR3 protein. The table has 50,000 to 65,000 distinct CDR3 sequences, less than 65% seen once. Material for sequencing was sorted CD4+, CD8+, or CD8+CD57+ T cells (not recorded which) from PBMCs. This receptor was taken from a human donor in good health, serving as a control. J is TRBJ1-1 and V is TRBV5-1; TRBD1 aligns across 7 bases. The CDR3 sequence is CASSFTGEANTEAFF. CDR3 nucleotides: TGCGCCAGCAGCTTTACAGGGGAGGCGAACACTGAAGCTTTCTTT.